This is a list of T cell receptor beta chains from one sample in a study of blood T cell repertoires in COVID-19. The assay was immunoSEQ multiplex PCR, and TCRdb's table has in-frame clones only and misses some. The sample consists of about 46,000 clones, around nine tenths of them appearing once. Sequencing used peripheral blood. These receptor sequences come from a man in his 60s with active or convalescent COVID-19. CDR3s include the opening cysteine and the closing phenylalanine or tryptophan. Rows give clone size only sometimes, using once, few, many, or a class for an expanded clone.

>-|TRBV7-9|TRBJ1-2
CASSTGTGGPQSGYTF
>-|TRBV9|TRBJ2-7
CASSQGGQGKNEQYF
>-|TRBV20-1|TRBJ2-7
CSASSGGLEQYF
>-|TRBV4-3|TRBJ2-1
CASSRTSGPLDEQFF
>-|TRBV14|TRBJ2-1
CASSLRGLAGGEQFF
>-|TRBV6-1|TRBJ1-5
CASSEWDRGYNQPQHF
>-|TRBV7-3|TRBJ1-1
CASSSTGLAEAFF
>-|TRBV18|TRBJ2-1
CASSLDRAYNEQFF
>-|TRBV25-1|TRBJ1-1
CASSEWSRGEAFF
>-|TRBV6-6|TRBJ1-2
CASSSPEQGNGYTF
>-|TRBV10-1|TRBJ1-5
CASTLTETSNQPQHF
>-|TRBV7-8|TRBJ2-7
CASSLNRGGSYEQYF
>few|TRBV7-3|TRBJ2-1
CASSLVYSSYNEQFF
>-|TRBV27|TRBJ1-2
CASSSPRGRGYGYTF
>-|TRBV4-1|TRBJ1-4
CASSQVSRGKLFF
>-|TRBV5-1|TRBJ1-5
CASSLGTGLNQPQHF
>few|TRBV5-1|TRBJ1-4
CASSLDRGRVTNEKLFF
>-|TRBV11-2|TRBJ2-4
CASSLSGQGKNIQYF
>-|TRBV21-1|TRBJ1-6
CASSNGRTRDSPLHF
>-|TRBV3-1/TRBV3-2|TRBJ2-2
CASSPAGDRVTGELFF
>-|TRBV5-6|TRBJ1-3
CASSRWGQGSGNTIYF
>-|TRBV6-5|TRBJ1-3
CATLSSGNTIYF
>-|TRBV28|TRBJ2-1
CASRAGTGRNEQFF
>-|TRBV6-1|TRBJ2-2
CASSDLAGGFTGELFF
>-|TRBV4-1|TRBJ1-1
CASSQAQGGTEAFF
>once|TRBV19|TRBJ2-7
CASSISSRGLYEQYF
>-|TRBV7-3|TRBJ2-1
CASSLGAGSYNEQFF
>-|TRBV3-1/TRBV3-2|TRBJ1-2
CASSQDLRGYYGYTF
>-|TRBV5-4|TRBJ1-2
CASSSGGQGDYGYTF
>-|TRBV4-1|TRBJ1-5
CASSHEGRTQPQHF
>-|TRBV7-8|TRBJ2-7
CASSTVGGGYEQYF
>-|TRBV27|TRBJ1-5
CASTGKADSNQPQHF
>-|TRBV13|TRBJ1-1
CASSFPYSEAFF
>-|TRBV7-3|TRBJ1-1
CASRDSNTEAFF
>-|TRBV12-3/TRBV12-4|TRBJ2-7
CASTLGVYEQYF
>-|TRBV5-1|TRBJ2-7
CASSSGTGQRYEQYF
>-|TRBV6-1|TRBJ2-7
CASSEGTGLYEQYF
>-|TRBV5-1|TRBJ2-1
CASSQSDTAFNEQFF
>-|TRBV18|TRBJ1-5
CASSPGTGGPQPQHF